A single sample is the source of the 10 T cell receptor beta chains below, sequenced in a study of blood T cell repertoires in COVID-19. Profiled with immunoSEQ multiplex PCR; TCRdb holds only in-frame clones, not every one. The sample carries about 130,000 clones, 75% to 90% recorded once. Sequenced: peripheral blood. The receptors were sampled from a human donor in a cohort sampled during active COVID-19.

This chain links TRBV15 with TRBJ2-2; TRBD1 matches at 8 bases. Per germline, CDR1 LNHNV and CDR2 YYDKDF (reference sequence). V lost 7 bases, J lost 7 bases, and 8 bases stayed unmatched. CDR3 length: 14 amino acids. The CDR3 loop is CATKQGATVGELFF. As DNA, the CDR3 is TGTGCCACCAAGCAGGGGGCTACGGTCGGGGAGCTGTTTTTT.

The chain couples TRBV5-8 to TRBJ1-3, with no clear D. Trimming stripped 2 bases from V and 4 bases from J, with 10 bases between. In germline, CDR1 is SGHTS, CDR2 YDEGEE. This CDR3 is 14 amino acids long. The CDR3 region is CASSFGGPGNTIYF. In DNA form, the CDR3 reads TGTGCCAGCAGCTTTGGAGGGCCAGGAAACACCATATATTTT.

Here the CDR3 DNA reads TGTGCCAGCAGTTACGTCCCACAGGGAAACTATGGCTACACCTTC. Its translation: CASSYVPQGNYGYTF. The chain carries TRBV6-6 and TRBJ1-2, with a possible D match to TRBD1 (6 bases). V was clipped by 2 bases and J by 2 bases, with 12 bases between them. The CDR3 consists of 15 residues. Germline CDR1 reads MNHNY; CDR2 reads SVGAGI (reference sequence).

J is TRBJ2-3 and V is TRBV24-1; TRBD2 matches 15 bases. Germline loops: CDR1 KGHDR, CDR2 SFDVKD. The CDR3 loop spans 20 amino acids. V lost 4 bases, J lost 5 bases, and 15 bases stayed unmatched. Here the CDR3 reads CATSDTRAGLAGGPGDTQYF. CDR3 nucleotide sequence: TGTGCCACCAGTGACACCCGTGCCGGACTAGCGGGAGGGCCCGGAGATACGCAGTATTTT.

The J gene is TRBJ1-1, the V gene TRBV7-2; TRBD1 is a possible D gene (6 bases). This CDR3 has 19 residues. CDR1 and CDR2 from the germline V gene are SGHTA and FQGNSA. Deletions cut 1 base from V and 1 base from J, with 22 bases between. In DNA, the CDR3 is TGTGCCAGCAGCTTAGACTTTTCGGGGGGCCAAAGATGGAACACTGAAGCTTTCTTT. Its protein is CASSLDFSGGQRWNTEAFF.

This clone was counted only a few times. This chain links TRBV27 with TRBJ1-1; no clear D. Germline V lookup: CDR1 MNHEY, CDR2 SMNVEV (reference sequence). This CDR3 is 13 amino acids long. V lost 0 bases and J lost 1, with 3 bases in between. CDR3: CASSLSWNTEAFF. The CDR3 DNA reads TGTGCCAGCAGTTTATCCTGGAACACTGAAGCTTTCTTT.

Comment on this clone: The same CDR3 also results from other DNA sequences found in this sample. This chain links TRBV18 with TRBJ2-3; D might be TRBD2 (5 bases). From germline, CDR1 is KGHSH and CDR2 LQKENI. Trimming took off 1 base at V and 0 bases at J, with 11 bases between the two ends. The CDR3 runs to 16 residues. As DNA, the CDR3 is TGTGCCAGCTCACCACTGGCTGGCGGGAGCACAGATACGCAGTATTTT. Its translation is CASSPLAGGSTDTQYF.

V and J are TRBV6-5 and TRBJ1-4; TRBD1 aligns across 8 bases. The CDR3 is made up of 13 amino acids. V lost 6 bases and J lost 10; bases outside the gene matches: 7. The germline gives CDR1 MNHEY, CDR2 SVGAGI. This chain's CDR3 is CASRDRVVRKLFF. DNA for the CDR3: TGTGCCAGCAGGGACAGGGTCGTGCGAAAACTGTTTTTT.

The chain links TRBV5-1 to TRBJ2-1, with a possible D match to TRBD1 (6 bases). Germline CDR1 reads SGHRS; CDR2 reads YFSETQ. Trimming removed 1 base from V and 2 bases from J, with 10 bases in between. The CDR3 length is 15 residues. Written as DNA, the CDR3 is TGCGCCAGCAGCTTGAGAGACAGGACCTACAATGAGCAGTTCTTC. It codes for CASSLRDRTYNEQFF.

The chain is built from TRBV7-9 and TRBJ2-7, with no clear D. The V gene lost 5 bases and the J gene lost 4 bases, with 9 bases spanning the gap. Per germline, CDR1 SEHNR and CDR2 FQNEAQ (reference sequence). This CDR3 comprises 12 residues. CDR3: CASSAGLYEQYV. In DNA form, the CDR3 reads TGTGCCAGCAGCGCCGGGTTGTACGAGCAGTACGTC.